The TCR beta chain described here comes from a study of blood T cell repertoires in COVID-19. The overall study: The United States, Italy and Spain supplied acute and convalescent COVID-19 samples.

Trimming pared 7 bases from V and 0 bases from J, leaving 15 bases between. Per germline, CDR1 SGHAT and CDR2 FQNNGV. CDR3 size: 15 residues. In the original analysis: Amplification of reference gene primers was used by the study to estimate nucleated cell counts. The method was immunoSEQ multiplex PCR; TCRdb's version includes in-frame clones alone and lacks a portion of them. V, J and clone size were drawn from that table, and D and trimming were deduced from the DNA. This sample has about 90,000 clones, with roughly 77% found just once. The chain employs TRBV11-2 and TRBJ1-1, with D perhaps TRBD1 (6 bases). The clonotype comes from a human donor in a cohort sampled during active COVID-19. The sequencing input was peripheral blood. DNA of the CDR3: TGTGCCAGCACGGGACAAAGACATCTGAACACTGAAGCTTTCTTT. Its translation is CASTGQRHLNTEAFF.